This TCR beta chain stems from a study of Graves' ophthalmopathy and Graves' hyperthyroidism. Looking at the study overall: No treatment had been given when peripheral blood was collected at initial diagnosis.

General study points: With approximately 88% sensitivity and less than 83% specificity, a 13-signature model separated ophthalmopathy from stable hyperthyroidism. Appearing in blood as well were most expanded thyroid clonotypes above 0.001 frequency.

With respect to this clonotype: The antigen is unknown.

Germline V gives CDR1 MNHNS, CDR2 SASEGT. Trimming stripped 6 bases from V and 4 bases from J, with 12 bases between. CDR3 size: 14 residues. The sequenced template was RNA, covering the TCR beta CDR3 region. An initial RT-PCR round employing HTBI primers preceded a second-round multiplex PCR. One entry per CDR3 protein results from TCRdb running MiXCR on the multiplex PCR reads. The repertoire has about 390,000 distinct CDR3 sequences, 15% of them found once; the top ten carry 7%. This chain connects TRBV6-1 to TRBJ2-2, with D unresolved. The TCR sequence derives from a woman under 30 with stable Graves' hyperthyroidism. The source material was peripheral blood. The CDR3 DNA is TGTGCCAGCAGGTCTCAGCTTAGCACCGGGGAGCTGTTTTTT. Its translation is CASRSQLSTGELFF.